Following are 15 T cell receptor beta chains from one sample sequenced in a study of metastatic and nonmetastatic thyroid tumors (TCRdb year 2020). No treatment had been received by any patient before thyroid surgery. The library was made by PCR. Sequencing was carried out with an Illumina HiSeq 4000. The public reads were quality trimmed at Q25 with fastp and then assembled into clones with MiXCR by TCRdb, keeping productive beta chains. In this sample the table shows roughly 20,000 clones, under 35% of which occur a single time. Approximately 6.1% of the sample is taken by the ten largest. The specimen was blood. These TCRs come from a female donor with papillary thyroid cancer or a benign thyroid nodule (not recorded which). Some clones in this sample may be carry-over from other donors' samples.

This clone occurred a few times. This chain joins TRBV6-4 and TRBJ2-3; D gene unclear. The CDR3 extends over 15 amino acids. Trimming removed 8 bases from V and 0 bases from J, with 15 bases in between. Germline loops: CDR1 MRHNA, CDR2 SNTAGT. CDR3 residues: CASSLSLDSTDTQYF. CDR3 in DNA: TGTGCCAGCTCCCTGTCGCTCGATAGCACAGATACGCAGTATTTT.

CDR3 protein: CASSPGRTSGNNEQFF. The CDR3 nucleotides read TGTGCCAGCAGCCCAGGTAGGACTAGCGGCAACAATGAGCAGTTCTTC. This chain uses TRBV9 with TRBJ2-1, with 10 bases lining up with TRBD2. CDR3 length: 16 residues. Germline lookup yields CDR1 SGDLS and CDR2 YYNGEE. The V and J ends lost 4 bases and 5 bases, in that order; junction bases with no gene match: 9.

This sequence joins TRBV7-9 and TRBJ2-2; D remains unclear. Per germline, CDR1 SEHNR and CDR2 FQNEAQ (reference sequence). CDR3 length: 13 residues. Trimming took 7 bases from V and 14 from J, leaving 20 bases between them. The CDR3 bases are TGTGCCAGCAACTTGGGGTTTGACGGCGATCTGTTTTTT. This encodes CASNLGFDGDLFF.

V gene TRBV5-1 combines with J gene TRBJ1-5; TRBD1 aligns across 9 bases. After removal of 0 bases from V and 4 bases from J, the junction contained 2 bases not matched to a gene. Germline V lookup: CDR1 SGHRS, CDR2 YFSETQ. CDR3 length equals 15 residues. CDR3 amino acids: CASSLGTGVNQPQHF. The CDR3 DNA reads as TGCGCCAGCAGCTTGGGGACAGGGGTAAATCAGCCCCAGCATTTT.

This clone has ten or more counts. V and J are TRBV7-8 and TRBJ1-2; 10 nucleotides match TRBD1. V was pared by 5 bases and J by 7 bases, with 16 bases of the junction left unmatched. CDR3 length: 17 residues. The germline V gene has CDR1 SGHVS and CDR2 FQNEAQ. The CDR3 DNA is TGTGCCAGCAGCCCATCCCGGGTCCGGGACAGGGGTCGTGGCTACACCTTC. Translation gives CASSPSRVRDRGRGYTF.

The chain recombines TRBV20-1 with TRBJ2-7; D possibly corresponds to TRBD2 (5 bases). This CDR3 has 13 residues. V was shortened by 3 bases and J by 3 bases, with 12 bases between the two germline ends. Germline assignment: CDR1 DFQATT and CDR2 SNEGSKA (reference sequence). The CDR3 spells CSASDLAGYEQYF. Written as DNA, the CDR3 is TGCAGTGCTAGTGACCTAGCTGGCTACGAGCAGTACTTC.

Concerning this clone: The sample has other DNA sequences that encode this CDR3 too. The V gene is TRBV7-3, the J gene TRBJ2-2, with D perhaps assigned TRBD1 or TRBD2 (5 bases each). CDR1 is SGHTA, CDR2 FQGTGA, per germline. Trimming removed 2 bases at V and 8 bases at J, with 9 bases between. This CDR3 region has 13 residues. The CDR3 spells CASSLHGGGELFF. CDR3 coding DNA: TGTGCCAGCAGCTTACATGGGGGTGGGGAGCTGTTTTTT.

This clone was detected many times. The V call is TRBV5-1, the J call TRBJ2-7; D perhaps matches TRBD1 (5 bases). Germline lookup yields CDR1 SGHRS and CDR2 YFSETQ. The CDR3 has 16 residues. With 4 bases removed from V and 3 bases from J, the gap between germline ends came to 20 bases. CDR3 DNA sequence: TGCGCCAGCAGCCCGACGGGCCGGACAAGAAACTACGAGCAGTACTTC. Translated: CASSPTGRTRNYEQYF. The full variable domain, its missing parts supplied by reference TRBV5-1 and TRBJ2-7, is KAGVTQTPRYLIKTRGQQVTLSCSPISGHRSVSWYQQTPGQGLQFLFEYFSETQRNKGNFPGRFSGRQFSNSRSEMNVSTLELGDSALYLCASSPTGRTRNYEQYFGPGTRLTVT.

Comment on this clone: At one end the junction does not follow the germline gene, possibly because of a read error. The CDR3 DNA reads TGTGCTAGCAGCTTAGCTGCGATCTCCTACAATGAGCAGTTCTTC. It specifies CASSLAAISYNEQFF. The rearrangement uses TRBV7-7 and TRBJ2-1; D gene unclear. The CDR3 loop spans 15 amino acids. Germline lookup yields CDR1 SSHAT and CDR2 FNYEAQ (reference sequence). Drawing the rest from reference TRBV7-7 and TRBJ2-1, the complete variable domain is GAGVSQSPRYKVTKRGQDVTLRCDPISSHATLYWYQQALGQGPEFLTYFNYEAQPDKSGLPSDRFSAERPEGSISTLTIQRTEQRDSAMYRCASSLAAISYNEQFFGPGTRLTVL.

This clone came up a few times. This may be a read error, as it is one base from a much larger clone. The same CDR3 also results from other DNA sequences found in this sample. The rearrangement joins TRBV2 to TRBJ2-3; maybe TRBD2 (6 bases). Trimming removed 6 bases from V and 4 bases from J, with 17 bases in between. The CDR3 length is 15 residues. Per the germline V gene, CDR1 is SNHLY and CDR2 is FYNNEI. For the CDR3, the DNA is TGTGCCAGCAGCCTCGCTAGCGTGAGTCCAGATACGCAGTATTTT. It is translated as CASSLASVSPDTQYF.

This clone was picked up many times. V and J are TRBV20-1 and TRBJ1-2; the match to TRBD1 covers 7 bases. The CDR3 totals 13 residues. Per germline, CDR1 DFQATT and CDR2 SNEGSKA (reference sequence). Losses at the gene ends were 6 bases for V and 0 bases for J; bases not matched to a gene: 4. The CDR3 sequence: CSAQGGTNYGYTF. Written as DNA, the CDR3 is TGCAGTGCCCAGGGGGGTACTAACTATGGCTACACCTTC.

By share, this clone ranks as medium-sized (0.01 to 0.1%). This chain links TRBV12-3 or TRBV12-4 with TRBJ1-5, with D unclear. The CDR3 spans 14 residues. Trimming took 1 base from V and 5 from J, leaving 9 bases between them. DNA for the CDR3: TGTGCCAGCAGTTTAGAGGTCTACCATCAGCCCCAGCATTTT. Amino acids: CASSLEVYHQPQHF.

The chain recombines TRBV5-1 with TRBJ2-1, with no clear D. Germline CDR1 reads SGHRS; CDR2 reads YFSETQ. The CDR3 consists of 16 residues. The V end lost 4 bases, the J end lost 4 bases, and 18 bases lay between the germline ends. CDR3 residues: CASSPPKLSSYNEQFF. The CDR3 DNA reads as TGCGCCAGCAGCCCCCCGAAGCTTTCCTCTTACAATGAGCAGTTCTTC.

This clone showed up many times. V gene TRBV28 combines with J gene TRBJ1-4, with TRBD1 as a possible D gene (6 bases). Trimming took off 7 bases at V and 8 bases at J, with 17 bases between the two ends. The CDR3 runs to 14 residues. The germline CDR1 and CDR2 sequences are MDHEN and SYDVKM. CDR3 protein: CASKLGGAGEKLFF. The CDR3 DNA is TGTGCCAGCAAGTTGGGGGGGGCCGGGGAAAAACTGTTTTTT.

There are many counts of this clone. The chain combines TRBV20-1 with TRBJ2-5; TRBD2 is a possible D gene (5 bases). Looked up from germline, CDR1 is DFQATT and CDR2 is SNEGSKA (reference sequence). This CDR3 has 14 amino acids. V shed 2 bases and J shed 3 bases, with 13 bases lying between them. The CDR3 loop is CSARQLGPKETQYF. Here the CDR3 DNA reads TGCAGTGCTAGACAACTAGGGCCAAAAGAGACCCAGTACTTC.